Given below is one T cell receptor beta chain in context. The record originates from a study of shared clonotypes between healthy human individuals. CDR3 size: 15 residues. Losses at the gene ends were 1 base for V and 5 bases for J; bases not matched to a gene: 1. CDR1 and CDR2 (germline): MGHDK, SYGVNS. Genomic DNA (from each subset) was split evenly across several immunoSEQ plates. Study processing details: ImmunoSEQ yielded junction-only sequences lacking quality scores, so filtering differed. Data came from immunoSEQ multiplex PCR; TCRdb stores just in-frame clones and leaves some out. The V and J calls and clone size are taken from that table; D and trimming were inferred from the DNA. Found here are around 2,000,000 clones, about 94% of them singletons; the top ten hold roughly 1.1%. The naive CD8 population came from CD45RO-negative cells selected for CCR7, without terminally differentiated effector memory CD45RA+ cells.

Input material: naive CD8+ T cells sorted from blood. The chain employs TRBV25-1 and TRBJ1-4, with 10 positions matching TRBD1. The source is a man aged 18-30 years in good health. CDR3 bases: TGTGCCAGCAGTGAATGGGGACAGGGGAATGAAAAACTGTTTTTT. Protein: CASSEWGQGNEKLFF.